The sequence of this T cell receptor (beta chain) was determined in a study of T-cell reconstitution after alpha-beta-depleted transplantation in children. With V trimmed by 5 bases and J by 12 bases, 8 bases remained unmatched. The germline gives CDR1 DFQATT, CDR2 SNEGSKA (reference sequence). This CDR3 is built from 13 residues. This clonotype was seen many times. The library targeted TCRbeta and was prepared with unique molecular identifiers. MiXCR was run by TCRdb on the PCR reads, yielding one entry per CDR3 protein. Among some 350,000 distinct CDR3 sequences listed, approximately 10% were seen once.

Sequenced material: PBMCs from the stem cell graft donor, taken from the stem cell graft. The chain joins TRBV20-1 to TRBJ2-6, with 9 bases lining up with TRBD1. The clonotype was recovered from a human donor who donated a stem cell graft to a child with acute lymphoblastic leukemia. DNA for the CDR3: TGCAGTGCTCCAGCGGGACAGGGTCCCGTCCTGACTTTC. Its translation is CSAPAGQGPVLTF.